The following is a T cell receptor beta chain sequence with its context. Profiling relied on immunoSEQ multiplex PCR, and the TCRdb table lists in-frame clones only, not all of them. The data contain about 260,000 clones, under 90% of them singletons. Living in about two dozen US areas, the participants were between about 18 and 90 years of age. Participants were placed into cohorts based on the clinical history they reported. The sample belongs to a study of blood T cell repertoires in COVID-19. Germline CDR1 reads SNHLY; CDR2 reads FYNNEI. Trimming cost V 7 bases and J 1 base, with 12 bases left between them. The CDR3 contains 14 residues.

Sequenced: PBMCs or T cells enriched from blood (not recorded which). The receptor was derived from a man aged 25-45 years with acute COVID-19. The chain links TRBV2 to TRBJ2-3, with D possibly being TRBD2 (7 bases). The CDR3 is CASKGRGGTDTQYF. The CDR3 DNA reads as TGTGCCAGCAAAGGGAGGGGGGGCACAGATACGCAGTATTTT.